This T cell receptor (beta chain) came from a study of shared clonotypes between healthy human individuals. Study outcomes and limitations: A reduction in generation probabilities was seen for non-shared clonotypes relative to those shared by all four donors.

Here immunoSEQ multiplex PCR was the method, and the copy in TCRdb shows in-frame clones only, minus some. The table lists 1.5 million to 2.5 million clones, just under 95% of them singletons. A word on this clone: The antigen is not known.

V lost 6 bases, J lost 0 bases, and 7 bases stayed unmatched. Looked up from germline, CDR1 is MNHNY and CDR2 is SVGAGI (reference sequence). CDR3 length: 15 amino acids. Cells designated naive CD8 were CD45RO-negative and were positively selected for CCR7, with terminally differentiated effector memory CD45RA+ cells excluded. J is TRBJ2-5 and V is TRBV6-6; TRBD1 aligns across 7 bases. The sequencing sample was made of naive CD8+ T cells sorted from blood. This TCR was sampled from a man aged 18 to 35 in good health. CDR3 loop: CASSDKQGNQETQYF. The DNA of the CDR3 is TGTGCCAGCAGCGATAAACAGGGGAACCAAGAGACCCAGTACTTC.